This entry describes one TCR beta chain. Other DNA sequences in the sample encode the same CDR3. This sample is part of a study of ipilimumab plus nivolumab after autologous stem cell transplantation. The repertoire was sequenced with immunoSEQ multiplex PCR; TCRdb's copy has only in-frame clones and lacks some. The data contain some 46,000 clones, 70% to 90% of them singletons. The clonotype comes from a male donor with multiple myeloma. The specimen comprised PBMCs, sampled in a trial of ipilimumab plus nivolumab as post-transplant consolidation.

Written as DNA, the CDR3 is TGTGCCACCAGCAGAGTGGGGCGGAACTATGGCTACACCTTC. Encoded protein: CATSRVGRNYGYTF. V usage is TRBV15 and J usage is TRBJ1-2, with D possibly matching TRBD1 (5 bases). With 1 base removed from V and 2 bases from J, the gap between germline ends came to 8 bases. The CDR3 totals 14 residues. CDR1 and CDR2 from the germline V gene are LNHNV and YYDKDF (reference sequence).